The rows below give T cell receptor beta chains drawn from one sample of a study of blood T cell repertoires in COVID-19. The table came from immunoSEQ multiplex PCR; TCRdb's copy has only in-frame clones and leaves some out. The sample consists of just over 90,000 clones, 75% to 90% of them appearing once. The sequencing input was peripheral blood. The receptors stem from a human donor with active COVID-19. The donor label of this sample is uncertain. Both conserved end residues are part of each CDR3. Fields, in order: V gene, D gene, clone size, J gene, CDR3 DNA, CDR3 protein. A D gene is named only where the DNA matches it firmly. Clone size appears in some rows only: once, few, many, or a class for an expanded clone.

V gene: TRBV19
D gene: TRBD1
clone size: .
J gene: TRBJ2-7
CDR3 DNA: TGTGCCAGTATCCCGACAGGGGGCTACGAGCAGTACTTC
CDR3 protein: CASIPTGGYEQYF

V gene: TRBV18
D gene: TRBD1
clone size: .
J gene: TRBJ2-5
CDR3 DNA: TGTGCCAGCTCACGCCAAATGGGACAGGGAATAGAGACCCAGTACTTC
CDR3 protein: CASSRQMGQGIETQYF

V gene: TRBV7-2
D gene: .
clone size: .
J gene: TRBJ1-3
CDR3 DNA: TGTGCCAGCAGCTTAAGCGGCGTGACTGGAAACACCATATATTTT
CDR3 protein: CASSLSGVTGNTIYF

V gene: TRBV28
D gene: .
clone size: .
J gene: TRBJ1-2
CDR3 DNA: TGTGCCAGCAGTTTACTCGGGGTGGGAGGCTACACCTTC
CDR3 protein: CASSLLGVGGYTF

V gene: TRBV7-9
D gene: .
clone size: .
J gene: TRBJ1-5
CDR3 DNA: TGTGCCAGCAGCTTCGGCGGGGGCTCTAATCAGCCCCAGCATTTT
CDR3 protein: CASSFGGGSNQPQHF

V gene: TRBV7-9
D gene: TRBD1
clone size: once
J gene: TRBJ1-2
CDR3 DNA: TGTGCCAGCAGCTTAGAAGGGACAGGGGGACCCCCTAACTATGGCTACACCTTC
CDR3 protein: CASSLEGTGGPPNYGYTF

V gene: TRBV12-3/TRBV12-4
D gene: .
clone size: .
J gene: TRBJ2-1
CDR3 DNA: TGTGCCAGCAGGACTACCAATGAGCAGTTCTTC
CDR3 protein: CASRTTNEQFF

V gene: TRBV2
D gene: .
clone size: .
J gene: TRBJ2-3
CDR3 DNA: TGTGCCAGCAGCGGGATTTTAGCGCAGTATTTT
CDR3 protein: CASSGILAQYF

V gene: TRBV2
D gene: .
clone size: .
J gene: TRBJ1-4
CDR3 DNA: TGTGCCAGCAATAGGGGGGGAAGTAATGAAAAACTGTTTTTT
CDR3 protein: CASNRGGSNEKLFF

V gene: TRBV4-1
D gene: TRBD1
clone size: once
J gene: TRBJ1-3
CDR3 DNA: TGCGCCAGCAGCCAAACAGGGGGATCTGGAAACACCATATATTTT
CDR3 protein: CASSQTGGSGNTIYF

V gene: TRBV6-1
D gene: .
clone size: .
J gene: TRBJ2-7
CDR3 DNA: TGTGCCAGCAGTGAAGCAGAGAGCTCCTACGAGCAGTACTTC
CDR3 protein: CASSEAESSYEQYF

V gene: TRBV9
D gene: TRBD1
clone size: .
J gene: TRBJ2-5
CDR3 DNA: TGTGCCAGCAGCGTGACAGGGGACCAAGAGACCCAGTACTTC
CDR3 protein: CASSVTGDQETQYF

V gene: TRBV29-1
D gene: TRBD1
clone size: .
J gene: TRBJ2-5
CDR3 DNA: TGCAGCGTTGAGGGACAGAACCAAGAGACCCAGTACTTC
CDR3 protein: CSVEGQNQETQYF

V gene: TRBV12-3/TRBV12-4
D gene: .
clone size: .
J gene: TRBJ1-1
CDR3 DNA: TGTGCCAGCGGGCTCAACACTGAAGCTTTCTTT
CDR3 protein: CASGLNTEAFF

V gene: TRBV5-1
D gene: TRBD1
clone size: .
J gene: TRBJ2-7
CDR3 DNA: TGCGCCAGCAGCTTGACGTCTAGGACAGGGTTCGATTACGAGCAGTACTTC
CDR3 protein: CASSLTSRTGFDYEQYF

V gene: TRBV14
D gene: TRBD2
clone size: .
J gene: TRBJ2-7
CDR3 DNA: TGTGCCAGCAGCCTGGATCTAGCGGGGCCGGTTGGCGAGCAGTACTTC
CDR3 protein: CASSLDLAGPVGEQYF

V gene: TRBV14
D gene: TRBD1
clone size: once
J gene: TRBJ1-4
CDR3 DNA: TGTGCCAGCAGCCGCCGACAGGGTCGCGCTAATGAAAAACTGTTTTTT
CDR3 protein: CASSRRQGRANEKLFF

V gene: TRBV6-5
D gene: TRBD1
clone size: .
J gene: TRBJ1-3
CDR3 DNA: TGTGCCAGCCTGGACAGGTCTGGAAACACCATATATTTT
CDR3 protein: CASLDRSGNTIYF

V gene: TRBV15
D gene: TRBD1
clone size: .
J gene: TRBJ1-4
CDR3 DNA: TGTGCCACCAGCACGGACAGGACAACTAATGAAAAACTGTTTTTT
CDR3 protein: CATSTDRTTNEKLFF

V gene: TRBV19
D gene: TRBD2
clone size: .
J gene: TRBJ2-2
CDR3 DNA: TGTGCCAGTAGTGCCAGGACTAGCGCTAACACCGGGGAGCTGTTTTTT
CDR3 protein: CASSARTSANTGELFF

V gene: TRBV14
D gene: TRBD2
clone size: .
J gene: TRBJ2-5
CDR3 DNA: TGTGCCAGCAGCCCAGCGACTAGCGGGTTTGGGGAGACCCAGTACTTC
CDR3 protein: CASSPATSGFGETQYF

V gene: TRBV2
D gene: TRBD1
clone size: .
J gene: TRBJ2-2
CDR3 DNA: TGTGCCAGCAGACGGGACAGAAACACCGGGGAGCTGTTTTTT
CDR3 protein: CASRRDRNTGELFF

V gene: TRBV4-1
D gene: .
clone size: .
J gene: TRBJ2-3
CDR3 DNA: TGCGCCAGCAGCCAAGTCCAAACAGATACGCAGTATTTT
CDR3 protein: CASSQVQTDTQYF

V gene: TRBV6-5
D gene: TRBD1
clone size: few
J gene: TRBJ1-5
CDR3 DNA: TGTGCCAGCAGTTACACGCGGACAGGGACTCAGCCCCAGCATTTT
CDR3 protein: CASSYTRTGTQPQHF

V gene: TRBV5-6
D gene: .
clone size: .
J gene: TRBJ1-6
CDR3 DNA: TGTGCCAGCAGCTTGTTCCAGGGGAATTCACCCCTCCACTTT
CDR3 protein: CASSLFQGNSPLHF

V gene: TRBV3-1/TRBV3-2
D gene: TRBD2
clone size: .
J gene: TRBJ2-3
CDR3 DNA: TGTGCCAGCAGCCTCGGACTAGCGGGGGGGGATACGCAGTATTTT
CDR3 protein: CASSLGLAGGDTQYF

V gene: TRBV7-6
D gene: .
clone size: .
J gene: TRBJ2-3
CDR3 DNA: TGTGCCAGCAGCTTAACAGGGCAAGGGGGAGATACGCAGTATTTT
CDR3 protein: CASSLTGQGGDTQYF